This is a list of T cell receptor beta chains from one sample in a study of T cell repertoires in cytomegalovirus infection. TCRdb reprocessed the reads via MiXCR and lists one record per CDR3 protein. The sample comprises 250,000 to 350,000 distinct CDR3 sequences, 25% of which are singletons, and around 13% rests with the top ten. Sequenced sample: PBMCs. These receptors were obtained from a human donor in good health (CMV status not recorded). Some clones in this sample may be carry-over from other donors' samples. CDR3s include the opening cysteine and the closing phenylalanine or tryptophan. D genes are given only for firm matches. Only some rows state a clone size, as once, few, many or a class for expanded clones.

j_call | d_call | v_call | clone_size | cdr3_nt | cdr3_aa
TRBJ2-7 | TRBD2 | TRBV11-2 | . | TGTGCCAGCAGTTTCCTCAGAGGGACTAGCGGCCACGAGCAGTACTTC | CASSFLRGTSGHEQYF
TRBJ2-5 | TRBD2 | TRBV19 | . | TGTGCCAGCCGTATATCGGCGGGAGGGGAGACCCAGTACTTC | CASRISAGGETQYF
TRBJ2-3 | . | TRBV20-1 | . | TGCAGTGCTAGATTCCCAGGCGGGGACCCAGATACGCAGTATTTT | CSARFPGGDPDTQYF
TRBJ1-1 | . | TRBV2 | . | TGTGCCAGCAGTGGTACAGGGAGGGACACTGAAGCTTTCTTT | CASSGTGRDTEAFF
TRBJ2-1 | . | TRBV7-9 | . | TGTGCCAGCAGCTTATTCGGAGGAGACCTGAATGAGCAGTTCTTC | CASSLFGGDLNEQFF
TRBJ2-1 | TRBD2 | TRBV7-3 | few | TGTGCCAGCAGCCCCGGGACTAGCGTTGAGCAGTTCTTC | CASSPGTSVEQFF
TRBJ2-1 | TRBD1 | TRBV7-9 | many | TGTGCCAGCAGCGGTTGGGACAGGGGCGTCAATGAGCAGTTCTTC | CASSGWDRGVNEQFF
TRBJ2-2 | TRBD2 | TRBV10-1 | few | TGCGCCAGCAGCGAGAGCGGGAGAGACACCGGGGAGCTGTTTTTT | CASSESGRDTGELFF
TRBJ1-6 | . | TRBV29-1 | . | TGCAGCGTCCGCCAGGGGTCAAATTCACCCCTCCACTTT | CSVRQGSNSPLHF
TRBJ2-6 | . | TRBV20-1 | . | TGCAGTGCTAGAGAAACGACGACGTACGCTGGGGCCAACGTCCTGACTTTC | CSARETTTYAGANVLTF
TRBJ2-3 | TRBD2 | TRBV11-2 | . | TGTGCCAGCAGCTTAAGACCTAGCGGGGGCCGCACAGATACGCAGTATTTT | CASSLRPSGGRTDTQYF
TRBJ2-3 | . | TRBV20-1 | few | TGCAGTGAACGGATCGCAGATACGCAGTATTTT | CSERIADTQYF
TRBJ2-2 | . | TRBV29-1 | . | TGCAGCGTTGTAGGGAACACCGGGGAGCTGTTTTTT | CSVVGNTGELFF
TRBJ1-1 | TRBD1 | TRBV2 | . | TGTGCCAGCAGGGTTACGTACAGGGGGCGAAACACTGAAGCTTTCTTT | CASRVTYRGRNTEAFF
TRBJ2-1 | TRBD2 | TRBV6-2/TRBV6-3 | many | TGTGCCAGCAGTTTCCCGGCTGGACTAGCGGATAGCTCCTACAATGAGCAGTTCTTC | CASSFPAGLADSSYNEQFF
TRBJ2-7 | . | TRBV7-6 | many | TGTGCCAGCAGCTTAGCGGTTTCCTCCTACGAGCAGTACTTC | CASSLAVSSYEQYF
TRBJ2-1 | TRBD1 | TRBV12-3/TRBV12-4 | many | TGTGCCAGCAGTTTATGGACAGGCGATGAGCAGTTCTTC | CASSLWTGDEQFF
TRBJ2-7 | . | TRBV7-2 | . | TGTGCCAGCAGCTTAGTCCCCCACGAGCAGTACTTC | CASSLVPHEQYF